The 32 T cell receptor beta chains below come from one sample, sequenced in a study of blood T cell repertoires in COVID-19. TCRdb's table, derived via immunoSEQ multiplex PCR, lists solely in-frame clones and lacks some. The sample holds some 300,000 clones, around 89% seen once. Sequencing input: peripheral blood. These receptors all come from a woman aged 40 to 55 with COVID-19, enrolled during active disease.

CDR3 in DNA: TGTGCCAGCAGCGGATCTCTAGCGGACTCCTACAATGAGCAGTTCTTC. Translating it yields CASSGSLADSYNEQFF. J is TRBJ2-1 and V is TRBV3-1 (or the pseudogene TRBV3-2); 7 bases fit TRBD2. Germline V CDR1 and CDR2: LGHDT, YNNKEL (reference sequence). This CDR3 has 16 amino acids. J lost 0 bases, V lost 5 bases, and 7 bases had no gene match.

This chain links TRBV6-6 with TRBJ1-2; 9 nucleotides line up with TRBD1. Trimming at V came to 5 bases and at J to 3 bases, leaving 1 base not matched to a gene. Germline CDR1 and CDR2: MNHNY and SVGAGI (reference sequence). CDR3 length: 13 residues. CDR3 in DNA: TGTGCCAGCAGTCGGGACAGGGACTATGGCTACACCTTC. This gives the protein CASSRDRDYGYTF.

The chain recombines TRBV11-2 with TRBJ1-6; maybe TRBD1 (6 bases). V was pared by 5 bases and J by 10 bases, with 12 bases between. Germline V gene sequence: CDR1 SGHAT, CDR2 FQNNGV. This CDR3 contains 13 residues. The CDR3 DNA reads as TGTGCCAGCAGCACTTACAGGGACTCACCCCTCCACTTT. It encodes CASSTYRDSPLHF.

The chain carries TRBV6-5 and TRBJ2-7, with D perhaps TRBD1 (5 bases). Germline CDR1 and CDR2: MNHEY and SVGAGI. The CDR3 runs to 14 residues. V lost 6 bases, J lost 4 bases, and 16 bases lay in between. This CDR3 is CASSPRQITYEQYF. The CDR3 DNA reads TGTGCCAGCAGCCCAAGACAGATTACTTACGAGCAGTACTTC.

J is TRBJ2-7 and V is TRBV27; weak D call: TRBD2 (5 bases). This CDR3 comprises 14 residues. V shed 6 bases and J shed 3 bases, with 15 bases lying between them. Germline V CDR1 and CDR2: MNHEY, SMNVEV (reference sequence). The DNA for the CDR3 is TGTGCCAGCAGAACGGCCGGGGTGGGCTACGAGCAGTACTTC. Protein: CASRTAGVGYEQYF.

The rearrangement links TRBV9 to TRBJ2-1, with a possible D match to TRBD2 (6 bases). The germline gives CDR1 SGDLS, CDR2 YYNGEE. This CDR3 is 14 amino acids long. The V end was cut by 0 bases, the J end by 2 bases, with 6 bases between. CDR3 loop: CASSVAGAYNEQFF. DNA for the CDR3: TGTGCCAGCAGCGTAGCGGGGGCCTACAATGAGCAGTTCTTC.

The chain combines TRBV4-3 with TRBJ2-5; weak D call: TRBD1 (6 bases). The V end lost 3 bases, the J end lost 0 bases, and 8 bases lay between the germline ends. In germline, CDR1 is LGHNA, CDR2 YSLEER. The CDR3 is 14 amino acids. CDR3 sequence: CASSHGQNQETQYF. In DNA form, the CDR3 reads TGCGCCAGCAGCCACGGACAGAACCAAGAGACCCAGTACTTC.

This clone was detected only once. The chain is built from TRBV7-2 and TRBJ2-5; TRBD2 matches at 13 bases. The ends lost 2 bases at V and 4 bases at J; junction bases unmatched: 4. CDR1 is SGHTA, CDR2 FQGNSA, per germline. The CDR3 loop spans 16 amino acids. The CDR3 sequence: CASSLSLAGGVETQYF. CDR3 in DNA: TGTGCCAGCAGCTTATCACTAGCGGGAGGGGTAGAGACCCAGTACTTC.

This chain uses TRBV4-3 with TRBJ1-3; D gene unclear. The ends were cut back, 0 bases at V and 0 bases at J, with 6 bases in the middle. This CDR3 is 15 amino acids long. The germline V gene has CDR1 LGHNA and CDR2 YSLEER. The CDR3 region has the DNA TGCGCCAGCAGCCAAGACGGTAGCTCTGGAAACACCATATATTTT. Protein: CASSQDGSSGNTIYF.

This rearrangement joins TRBV25-1 to TRBJ1-1, with D hard to call. Germline V lookup: CDR1 MGHDK, CDR2 SYGVNS. The CDR3 spans 15 residues. Trimming removed 2 bases from V and 0 bases from J, with 10 bases in between. CDR3 sequence: CASSEEAFMNTEAFF. DNA for the CDR3: TGTGCCAGCAGTGAAGAGGCGTTCATGAACACTGAAGCTTTCTTT.

This sequence joins TRBV29-1 and TRBJ1-1; D possibly corresponds to TRBD1 (5 bases). Germline V CDR1 and CDR2: SQVTM, ANQGSEA. With 4 bases removed from V and 6 bases from J, the gap between germline ends came to 6 bases. The CDR3 covers 10 residues. The CDR3 is CSVGGAEAFF. For the CDR3, the DNA is TGCAGCGTTGGGGGGGCTGAAGCTTTCTTT.

This sequence joins TRBV2 and TRBJ2-1; 12 nucleotides line up with TRBD2. This CDR3 has 17 residues. Trimming took 1 base from V and 3 from J; bases not matched to a gene: 4. Germline CDR1 is SNHLY and CDR2 is FYNNEI. CDR3 residues: CASSEGTSGDLYNEQFF. DNA of the CDR3: TGTGCCAGCAGTGAAGGGACTAGCGGGGACCTCTACAATGAGCAGTTCTTC. Full variable domain (outside the CDR3, taken from reference TRBV2 and TRBJ2-1): EPEVTQTPSHQVTQMGQEVILRCVPISNHLYFYWYRQILGQKVEFLVSFYNNEISEKSEIFDDQFSVERPDGSNFTLKIRSTKLEDSAMYFCASSEGTSGDLYNEQFFGPGTRLTVL.

The V call is TRBV11-3, the J call TRBJ2-5, with 14 bases matching TRBD2. J lost 3 bases, V lost 3 bases, and 3 bases had no gene match. Germline-derived CDR1 and CDR2 are SGHNT and YENEEA. The CDR3 length is 16 residues. The DNA of the CDR3 is TGTGCCAGCAGCTTCATGGGACTAGCGGGGGAAGAGACCCAGTACTTC. This codes for CASSFMGLAGEETQYF.

This clone was counted once. V and J are TRBV15 and TRBJ2-3; D call uncertain. Germline lookup yields CDR1 LNHNV and CDR2 YYDKDF (reference sequence). The CDR3 extends over 15 amino acids. V was cut by 0 bases and J by 8 bases, with 15 bases left in between. CDR3 DNA: TGTGCCACCAGCAGAGATCCCTTTACCCCAGGTACGCAGTATTTT. Translating gives CATSRDPFTPGTQYF. Full variable domain (missing parts from reference TRBV15 and TRBJ2-3): DAMVIQNPRYQVTQFGKPVTLSCSQTLNHNVMYWYQQKSSQAPKLLFHYYDKDFNNEADTPDNFQSRRPNTSFCFLDIRSPGLGDTAMYLCATSRDPFTPGTQYFGPGTRLTVL.

This chain uses TRBV6-5 with TRBJ1-5; D is unclear. V was cut by 8 bases and J by 3 bases, with 11 bases left in between. CDR3 length: 13 residues. The germline gives CDR1 MNHEY, CDR2 SVGAGI. CDR3 protein: CASEEGNNQPQHF. The DNA for the CDR3 is TGTGCCAGCGAAGAGGGTAACAATCAGCCCCAGCATTTT.

This chain joins TRBV7-9 and TRBJ2-3, with 8 bases identical to TRBD2. The CDR3 loop spans 17 amino acids. Trimming removed 5 bases from V and 0 bases from J; junction bases left unmatched: 10. Germline CDR1 and CDR2: SEHNR and FQNEAQ (reference sequence). CDR3 sequence reads: CASSAIRASGSTDTQYF. As DNA, the CDR3 is TGTGCCAGCAGCGCTATCCGGGCTAGCGGGAGCACAGATACGCAGTATTTT.

The V and J genes are TRBV20-1 and TRBJ1-1, with 8 bases lining up with TRBD1. The CDR3 covers 14 residues. The junction had 9 bases not matched to a gene; V was cut back by 3 bases and J by 6 bases. Germline CDR1 reads DFQATT; CDR2 reads SNEGSKA (reference sequence). Here the CDR3 reads CSASVGQGSPEAFF. For the CDR3, the DNA is TGCAGTGCTAGTGTAGGACAGGGCAGCCCTGAAGCTTTCTTT.

The chain links TRBV12-3 or TRBV12-4 to TRBJ1-2; D possibly corresponds to TRBD1 (5 bases). This CDR3 contains 13 residues. The V and J ends lost 3 bases and 6 bases respectively, with 11 bases between them. CDR3 DNA: TGTGCCAGCAGTTTTGCCCCCAGGGATGGCTACACCTTC. It specifies CASSFAPRDGYTF.

The V call is TRBV7-2, the J call TRBJ2-1, with 7 nucleotides matching TRBD1. The junction had 7 bases not matched to a gene; V was cut back by 1 base and J by 7 bases. The CDR3 length is 15 residues. The germline CDR1 and CDR2 sequences are SGHTA and FQGNSA. The CDR3 reads CASSLGTTGKNEQFF. The CDR3 DNA reads as TGTGCCAGCAGCTTAGGAACGACAGGGAAAAATGAGCAGTTCTTC.

This chain links TRBV4-3 with TRBJ2-3, with 8 positions matching TRBD2. The CDR3 covers 16 residues. The V gene end was trimmed by 1 base and the J gene end by 2 bases; junction bases not matched to a gene: 5. CDR1 LGHNA and CDR2 YSLEER come from the germline V gene. The CDR3 spells CASSQASGGVTDTQYF. The CDR3 DNA reads as TGCGCCAGCAGCCAAGCTTCCGGGGGGGTCACAGATACGCAGTATTTT.

The CDR3 region is CASIALKSSGNTIYF. In DNA form, the CDR3 reads TGTGCCAGCATCGCACTCAAGAGCTCTGGAAACACCATATATTTT. The rearrangement uses TRBV6-5 and TRBJ1-3; D gene ambiguous. V lost 7 bases, J lost 0 bases, and 13 bases lay in between. CDR3 length: 15 amino acids. Germline CDR1 MNHEY, CDR2 SVGAGI.

The gene calls are TRBV28 and TRBJ1-2; D not resolved. CDR1 MDHEN and CDR2 SYDVKM come from the germline V gene. The V and J ends lost 7 bases and 5 bases respectively, with 14 bases between them. The CDR3 spans 13 residues. The CDR3 spells CASKRTADYGYTF. The CDR3, as DNA: TGTGCCAGCAAAAGGACTGCAGATTATGGCTACACCTTC.

The chain carries TRBV6-5 and TRBJ2-7; D not certain. V was cut by 2 bases and J by 5 bases, with 10 bases left in between. The germline gives CDR1 MNHEY, CDR2 SVGAGI. CDR3 length: 13 residues. Here the CDR3 DNA reads TGTGCCAGCAGTTACGGAGTAGGCGACGAGCAGTACTTC. It specifies CASSYGVGDEQYF.

This clone was observed a few times. This chain uses TRBV19 with TRBJ2-2; D is perhaps TRBD2 (5 bases). This CDR3 has 14 amino acids. CDR1 is LNHDA and CDR2 is SQIVND in the germline V gene (reference sequence). Trimming shortened V by 3 bases and J by 7 bases, and 12 bases separated the two germline ends. CDR3 DNA sequence: TGTGCCAGTAGTATTTCCGCTCGGGGCGGGGAGCTGTTTTTT. Translation gives CASSISARGGELFF. Using reference TRBV19 and TRBJ2-2 for the parts outside the CDR3, the full variable domain is DGGITQSPKYLFRKEGQNVTLSCEQNLNHDAMYWYRQDPGQGLRLIYYSQIVNDFQKGDIAEGYSVSREKKESFPLTVTSAQKNPTAFYLCASSISARGGELFFGEGSRLTVL.

A remark on this clone: Other DNA sequences of this sample code for an identical CDR3. The chain has TRBV28 and TRBJ1-4; D may be TRBD1 (5 bases). The CDR3 sequence is 14 residues long. CDR1 MDHEN and CDR2 SYDVKM come from the germline V gene. Trimming removed 2 bases from V and 4 bases from J, with 8 bases in between. In DNA, the CDR3 is TGTGCCAGCAGTTTAAGGCAGGGTAATGAAAAACTGTTTTTT. It specifies CASSLRQGNEKLFF.

The J gene is TRBJ1-1, the V gene TRBV6-6; D not resolved. The V end lost 2 bases, the J end lost 2 bases, and 6 bases lay between the germline ends. Looked up from germline, CDR1 is MNHNY and CDR2 is SVGAGI (reference sequence). CDR3 length equals 13 residues. The chain's CDR3 is CASSYTQNTEAFF. The CDR3 nucleotides read TGTGCCAGCAGTTACACACAAAACACTGAAGCTTTCTTT.

The sample holds one count of this clone. The chain employs TRBV5-5 and TRBJ1-5; D unresolved. Trimming cost V 0 bases and J 0 bases, with 7 bases left between them. Germline V CDR1 and CDR2: SGHKS, YYEKEE (reference sequence). The CDR3 totals 15 residues. CDR3 amino acids: CASSLDSYSNQPQHF. The CDR3 DNA is TGTGCCAGCAGCTTGGACAGTTATAGCAATCAGCCCCAGCATTTT.

This clone was counted a few times. The chain recombines TRBV29-1 with TRBJ1-2; 8 bases align to TRBD1. The CDR3 contains 12 residues. V dropped 2 bases and J dropped 7; count of bases not matched to a gene: 3. Germline loops: CDR1 SQVTM, CDR2 ANQGSEA. In nucleotides, the CDR3 is TGCAGCGTTGAACAGGGGGCTAGTGGCTACACCTTC. This translates into CSVEQGASGYTF.

V usage is TRBV5-6 and J usage is TRBJ2-7; the D is unclear. CDR1 and CDR2 from the germline V gene are SGHDT and YYEEEE. V lost 0 bases and J lost 1, with 14 bases in between. The length of the CDR3 is 16 residues. The CDR3 DNA is TGTGCCAGCAGCTTGGGCACCACCACAATATCCTACGAGCAGTACTTC. Amino acids: CASSLGTTTISYEQYF.

Turning to this clone: In the same sample, other DNA sequences code for this CDR3. The gene calls are TRBV9 and TRBJ2-7, with D unresolved. CDR1 SGDLS and CDR2 YYNGEE come from the germline V gene. Trimming took off 0 bases at V and 2 bases at J, with 9 bases between the two ends. The CDR3 sequence is 14 residues long. For the CDR3, the DNA is TGTGCCAGCAGCGTAGGAGCTGGGCCCTACGAGCAGTACTTC. This sequence encodes CASSVGAGPYEQYF.

The chain carries TRBV19 and TRBJ2-1; D is perhaps TRBD1 (8 bases). Trimming cost V 9 bases and J 6 bases, with 24 bases left between them. The CDR3 sequence is 16 residues long. Germline V gene lookup returns CDR1 LNHDA and CDR2 SQIVND (reference sequence). CDR3 DNA: TGTGCCAGCAGGGGGCGCAGGGAGGGCATGGGCAATGAGCAGTTCTTC. Its translation is CASRGRREGMGNEQFF.

The chain uses TRBV28 and TRBJ1-5, with D unclear. Trimming shortened V by 10 bases and J by 2 bases, and 15 bases separated the two germline ends. Germline V gene sequence: CDR1 MDHEN, CDR2 SYDVKM. The CDR3 contains 14 residues. Here the CDR3 DNA reads TGTGCCACCCTTGAGGGAAATGGCAATCAGCCCCAGCATTTT. Amino acids: CATLEGNGNQPQHF.